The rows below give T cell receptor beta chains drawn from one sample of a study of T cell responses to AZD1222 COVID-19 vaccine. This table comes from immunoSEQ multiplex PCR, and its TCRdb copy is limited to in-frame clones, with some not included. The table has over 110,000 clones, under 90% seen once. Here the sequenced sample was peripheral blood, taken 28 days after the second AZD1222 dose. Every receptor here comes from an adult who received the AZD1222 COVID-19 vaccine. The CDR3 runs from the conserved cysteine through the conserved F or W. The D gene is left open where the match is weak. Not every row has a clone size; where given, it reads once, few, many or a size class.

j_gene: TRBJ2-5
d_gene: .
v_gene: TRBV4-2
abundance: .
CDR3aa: CASSQDWFQGLVETQYF
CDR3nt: TGTGCCAGCAGCCAAGATTGGTTCCAGGGTTTGGTTGAGACCCAGTACTTC

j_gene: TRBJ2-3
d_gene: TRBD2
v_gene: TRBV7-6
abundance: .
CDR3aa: CASSPSGGANTQYF
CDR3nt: TGTGCCAGCAGTCCTAGCGGGGGGGCGAATACGCAGTATTTT

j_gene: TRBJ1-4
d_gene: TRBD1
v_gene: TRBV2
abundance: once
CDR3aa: CASRTGGMANEKLFF
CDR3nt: TGTGCCAGCAGAACAGGGGGCATGGCTAATGAAAAACTGTTTTTT

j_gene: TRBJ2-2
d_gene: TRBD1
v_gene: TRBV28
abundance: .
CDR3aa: CASSNRPGTGSRELFF
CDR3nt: TGTGCCAGCAGTAATCGTCCCGGGACAGGTAGCCGGGAGCTGTTTTTT

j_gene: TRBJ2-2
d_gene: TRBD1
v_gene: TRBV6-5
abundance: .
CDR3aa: CASSRDRANTGELFF
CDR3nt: TGTGCCAGCAGTAGGGACAGGGCGAACACCGGGGAGCTGTTTTTT

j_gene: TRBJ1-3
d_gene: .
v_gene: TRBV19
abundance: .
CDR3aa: CASSMSWSGSGNTIYF
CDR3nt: TGTGCCAGTAGTATGAGTTGGTCAGGTTCTGGAAACACCATATATTTT

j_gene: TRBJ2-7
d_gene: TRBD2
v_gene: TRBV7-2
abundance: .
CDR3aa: CASGGSIYEQYF
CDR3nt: TGTGCCAGCGGCGGGAGTATATACGAGCAGTACTTC

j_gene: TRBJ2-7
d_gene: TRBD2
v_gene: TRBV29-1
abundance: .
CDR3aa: CSVEGTSGVTYEQYF
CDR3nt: TGCAGCGTTGAAGGGACTAGCGGGGTCACCTACGAGCAGTACTTC

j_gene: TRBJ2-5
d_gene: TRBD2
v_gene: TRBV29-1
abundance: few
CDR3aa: CSVGPGGGAQETQYF
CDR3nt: TGCAGCGTTGGACCGGGAGGAGGGGCCCAAGAGACCCAGTACTTC

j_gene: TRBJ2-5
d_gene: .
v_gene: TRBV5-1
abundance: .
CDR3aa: CASSLSGETQYF
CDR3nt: TGCGCCAGCAGCTTGTCTGGGGAGACCCAGTACTTC

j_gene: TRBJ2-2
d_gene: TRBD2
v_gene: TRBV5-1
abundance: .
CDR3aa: CASRPTSGRPTGELFF
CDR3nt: TGCGCCAGCCGCCCGACTAGCGGGAGGCCCACCGGGGAGCTGTTTTTT

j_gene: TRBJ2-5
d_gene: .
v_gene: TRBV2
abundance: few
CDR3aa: CASSPGRETQYF
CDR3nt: TGTGCCAGCAGTCCAGGGAGGGAGACCCAGTACTTC

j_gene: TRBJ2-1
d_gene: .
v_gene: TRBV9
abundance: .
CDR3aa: CASSGTASYNEQFF
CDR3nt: TGTGCCAGCAGCGGGACAGCGTCTTACAATGAGCAGTTCTTC

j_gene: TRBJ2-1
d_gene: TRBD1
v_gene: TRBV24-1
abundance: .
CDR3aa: CATSGGTGEGYNEQFF
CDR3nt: TGTGCCACCAGTGGGGGGACAGGGGAAGGGTACAATGAGCAGTTCTTC

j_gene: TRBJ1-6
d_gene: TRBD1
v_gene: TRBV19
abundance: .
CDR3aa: CASSPRTGTYNSPLHF
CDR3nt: TGTGCCAGTAGTCCTCGGACAGGGACCTATAATTCACCCCTCCACTTT

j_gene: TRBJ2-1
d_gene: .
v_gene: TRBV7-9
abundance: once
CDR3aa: CASSLSGSGTYNEQFF
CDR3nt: TGTGCCAGCAGCTTAAGCGGTAGTGGAACCTACAATGAGCAGTTCTTC

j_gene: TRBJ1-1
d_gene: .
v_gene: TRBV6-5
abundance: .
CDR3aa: CASSYSGGLGTEAFF
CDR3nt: TGTGCCAGCAGTTACTCCGGGGGGCTGGGCACTGAAGCTTTCTTT

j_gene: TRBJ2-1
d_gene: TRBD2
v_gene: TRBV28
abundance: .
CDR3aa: CASRTTSGTNEQFF
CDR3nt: TGTGCCAGCAGGACGACTAGCGGGACGAATGAGCAGTTCTTC

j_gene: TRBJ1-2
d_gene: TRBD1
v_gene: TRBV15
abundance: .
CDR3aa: CATSRDRQYGYTF
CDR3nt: TGTGCCACCAGCCGGGACAGACAATATGGCTACACCTTC

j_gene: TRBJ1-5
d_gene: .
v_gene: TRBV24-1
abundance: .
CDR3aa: CATQGQPNQPQHF
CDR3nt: TGTGCCACCCAGGGGCAGCCTAATCAGCCCCAGCATTTT

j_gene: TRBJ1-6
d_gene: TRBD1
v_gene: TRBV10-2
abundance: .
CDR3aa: CASRRTQGAGDNSPLHF
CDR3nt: TGCGCCAGCAGAAGAACTCAGGGGGCGGGCGATAATTCACCCCTCCACTTT

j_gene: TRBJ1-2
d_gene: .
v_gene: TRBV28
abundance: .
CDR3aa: CASSLSPIWGGRYGYTF
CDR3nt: TGTGCCAGCAGTTTATCTCCAATATGGGGGGGGAGGTATGGCTACACCTTC

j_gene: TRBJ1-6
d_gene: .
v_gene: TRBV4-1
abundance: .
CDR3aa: CASSLWGGNNSPLHF
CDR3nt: TGCGCCAGCAGCCTTTGGGGGGGGAACAATTCACCCCTCCACTTT

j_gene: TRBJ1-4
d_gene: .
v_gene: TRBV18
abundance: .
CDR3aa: CASSLRTSGGATNEKLFF
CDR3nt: TGTGCCAGCTCACTGAGAACATCGGGGGGCGCAACTAATGAAAAACTGTTTTTT

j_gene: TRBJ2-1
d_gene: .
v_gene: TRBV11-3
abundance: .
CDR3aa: CASSLGSRGRDEQFF
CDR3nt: TGTGCCAGCAGCTTAGGGTCGCGGGGGCGGGATGAGCAGTTCTTC

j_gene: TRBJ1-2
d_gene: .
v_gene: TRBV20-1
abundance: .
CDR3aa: CSAPVKWSYTF
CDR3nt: TGCAGTGCTCCTGTTAAGTGGAGCTACACCTTC

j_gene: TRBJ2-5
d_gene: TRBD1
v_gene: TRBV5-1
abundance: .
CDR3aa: CASSTTGTGQETQYF
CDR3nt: TGCGCCAGCAGCACAACCGGGACAGGGCAAGAGACCCAGTACTTC

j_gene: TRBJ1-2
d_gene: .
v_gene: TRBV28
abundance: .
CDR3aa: CASSPTGIGGYTF
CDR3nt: TGTGCCAGCAGTCCAACAGGGATCGGTGGCTACACCTTC

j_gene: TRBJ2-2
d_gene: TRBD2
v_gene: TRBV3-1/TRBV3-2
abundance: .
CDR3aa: CASSQDGLAGSWGELFF
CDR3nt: TGTGCCAGCAGCCAAGACGGCCTAGCGGGGTCGTGGGGGGAGCTGTTTTTT

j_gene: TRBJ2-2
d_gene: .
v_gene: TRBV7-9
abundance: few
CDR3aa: CAPRGLTGELFF
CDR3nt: TGTGCCCCTAGGGGTCTGACCGGGGAGCTGTTTTTT

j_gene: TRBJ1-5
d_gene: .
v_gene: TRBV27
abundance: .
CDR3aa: CASNVLGAEEQPQHF
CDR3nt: TGTGCCAGCAACGTATTAGGGGCCGAGGAACAGCCCCAGCATTTT

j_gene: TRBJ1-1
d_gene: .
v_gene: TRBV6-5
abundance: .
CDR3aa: CASGRMNTEAFF
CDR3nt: TGTGCCAGCGGCAGGATGAACACTGAAGCTTTCTTT

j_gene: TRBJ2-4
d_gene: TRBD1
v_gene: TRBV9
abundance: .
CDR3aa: CASSLVPGQGRVQYF
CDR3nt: TGTGCCAGCAGCCTAGTCCCGGGACAGGGCCGCGTTCAGTACTTC

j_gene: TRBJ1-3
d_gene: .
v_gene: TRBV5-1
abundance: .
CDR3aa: CASSGSTLSSGNTIYF
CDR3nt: TGCGCCAGCAGCGGCAGCACATTAAGCTCTGGAAACACCATATATTTT

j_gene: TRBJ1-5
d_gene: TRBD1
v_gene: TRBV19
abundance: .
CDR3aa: CASTPRVRDRGFQPQHF
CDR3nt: TGTGCCAGTACTCCAAGAGTGAGGGACAGGGGTTTCCAGCCCCAGCATTTT

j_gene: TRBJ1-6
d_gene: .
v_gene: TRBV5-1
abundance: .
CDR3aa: CASSSGDASSYNSPLHF
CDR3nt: TGCGCCAGCAGCTCCGGGGACGCCAGCTCCTATAATTCACCCCTCCACTTT

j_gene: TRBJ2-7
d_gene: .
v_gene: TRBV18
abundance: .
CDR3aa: CASSPDRVYEQYF
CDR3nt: TGTGCCAGCTCACCAGACAGAGTTTACGAGCAGTACTTC

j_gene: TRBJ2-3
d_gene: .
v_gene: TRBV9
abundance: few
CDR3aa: CASSVAVTALLDTQYF
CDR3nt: TGTGCCAGCAGCGTAGCTGTGACAGCACTTCTAGATACGCAGTATTTT

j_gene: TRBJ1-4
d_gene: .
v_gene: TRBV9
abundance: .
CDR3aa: CASSVDPSRRNEKLFF
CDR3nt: TGTGCCAGCAGCGTAGACCCTTCGCGGCGTAATGAAAAACTGTTTTTT

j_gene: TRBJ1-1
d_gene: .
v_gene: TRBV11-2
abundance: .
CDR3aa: CASSLDLVLAFF
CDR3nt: TGTGCCAGCAGCTTAGATCTGGTTCTGGCTTTCTTT

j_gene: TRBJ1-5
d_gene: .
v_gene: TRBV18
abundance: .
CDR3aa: CASSPGFGSNQPQHF
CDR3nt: TGTGCCAGCTCACCAGGGTTTGGGAGCAATCAGCCCCAGCATTTT

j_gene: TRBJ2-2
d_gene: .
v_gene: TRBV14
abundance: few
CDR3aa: CASSQARVTGELFF
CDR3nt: TGTGCCAGCAGCCAAGCCAGGGTCACCGGGGAGCTGTTTTTT

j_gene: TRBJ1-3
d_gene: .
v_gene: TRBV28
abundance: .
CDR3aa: CAGSSSPSGNTIYF
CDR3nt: TGTGCCGGGTCTAGCTCTCCCTCTGGAAACACCATATATTTT

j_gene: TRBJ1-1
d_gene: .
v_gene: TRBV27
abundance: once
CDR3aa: CASSVNSENTEAFF
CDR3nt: TGTGCCAGCAGTGTTAACAGTGAGAACACTGAAGCTTTCTTT

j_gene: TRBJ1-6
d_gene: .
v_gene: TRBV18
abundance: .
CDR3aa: CASSMTAYNSPLHF
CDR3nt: TGTGCCAGCTCAATGACGGCCTATAATTCACCCCTCCACTTT

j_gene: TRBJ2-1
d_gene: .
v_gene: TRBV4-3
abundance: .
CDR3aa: CASSHLNTRDEQFF
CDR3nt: TGCGCCAGCAGCCATTTAAACACCCGGGATGAGCAGTTCTTC

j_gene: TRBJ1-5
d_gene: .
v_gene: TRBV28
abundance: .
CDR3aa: CASEQGGNQPQHF
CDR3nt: TGTGCCAGCGAACAGGGAGGCAATCAGCCCCAGCATTTT

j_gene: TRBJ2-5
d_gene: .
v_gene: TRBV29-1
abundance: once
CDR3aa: CSVEGYSEETQYF
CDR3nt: TGCAGCGTTGAGGGGTACAGTGAAGAGACCCAGTACTTC

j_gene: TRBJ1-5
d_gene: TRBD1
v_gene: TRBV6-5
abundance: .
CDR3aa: CASSLGQGNQPQHF
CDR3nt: TGTGCCAGCAGCCTCGGACAGGGCAATCAGCCCCAGCATTTT

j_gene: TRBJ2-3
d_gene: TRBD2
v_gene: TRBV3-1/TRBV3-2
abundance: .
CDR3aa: CATQRLAGVGADTQYF
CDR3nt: TGTGCTACCCAGCGACTAGCGGGGGTAGGTGCAGATACGCAGTATTTT

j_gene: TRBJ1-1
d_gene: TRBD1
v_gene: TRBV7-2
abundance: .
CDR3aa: CASSLEGAVALTEAFF
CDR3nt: TGTGCCAGCAGCTTAGAGGGGGCCGTTGCCCTCACTGAAGCTTTCTTT

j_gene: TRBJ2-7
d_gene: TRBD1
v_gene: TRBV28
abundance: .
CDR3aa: CASVTGGRYEQYF
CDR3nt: TGTGCCAGCGTGACAGGGGGACGTTACGAGCAGTACTTC

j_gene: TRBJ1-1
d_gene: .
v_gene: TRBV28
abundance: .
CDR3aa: CASSGRTSRDTEAFF
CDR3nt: TGTGCCAGCAGTGGCCGTACCTCCCGGGACACTGAAGCTTTCTTT

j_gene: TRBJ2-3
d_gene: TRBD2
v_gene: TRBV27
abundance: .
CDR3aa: CASSSWSGGAADTQYF
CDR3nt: TGTGCCAGCAGTTCTTGGTCGGGGGGAGCCGCAGATACGCAGTATTTT